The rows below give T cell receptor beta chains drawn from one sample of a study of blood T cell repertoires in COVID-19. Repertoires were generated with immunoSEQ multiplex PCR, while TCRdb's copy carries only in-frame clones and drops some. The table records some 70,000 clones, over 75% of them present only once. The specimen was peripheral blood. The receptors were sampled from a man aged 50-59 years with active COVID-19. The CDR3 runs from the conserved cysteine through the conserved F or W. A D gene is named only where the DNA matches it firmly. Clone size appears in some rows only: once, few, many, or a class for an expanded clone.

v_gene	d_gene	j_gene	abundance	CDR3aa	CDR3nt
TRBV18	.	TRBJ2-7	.	CASSPRRDEQYF	TGTGCCAGCTCACCACGGCGGGACGAGCAGTACTTC
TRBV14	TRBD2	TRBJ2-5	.	CASSRGGTSGETQYF	TGTGCCAGCAGCCGGGGAGGGACTAGCGGAGAGACCCAGTACTTC
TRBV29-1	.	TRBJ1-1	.	CSVGAGPMNTEAFF	TGCAGCGTTGGTGCAGGGCCAATGAACACTGAAGCTTTCTTT
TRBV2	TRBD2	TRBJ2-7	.	CASTKAGGPYEQYF	TGTGCCAGCACTAAAGCGGGAGGGCCCTACGAGCAGTACTTC
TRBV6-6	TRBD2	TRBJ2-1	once	CASSPLAGSYNEQFF	TGTGCCAGCAGTCCGCTAGCGGGGTCATACAATGAGCAGTTCTTC
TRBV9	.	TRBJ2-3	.	CASSVGPGVSGDTQYF	TGTGCCAGCAGCGTAGGGCCCGGAGTAAGCGGGGATACGCAGTATTTT
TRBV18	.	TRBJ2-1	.	CASSPPGFGRFDNEQFF	TGTGCCAGCTCACCACCTGGCTTCGGCAGGTTCGACAATGAGCAGTTCTTC
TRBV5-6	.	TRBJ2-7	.	CASSSSRGFSYEQYF	TGTGCCAGCAGCTCCTCAAGGGGGTTCAGTTACGAGCAGTACTTC
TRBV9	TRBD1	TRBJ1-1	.	CASSADRVTEAFF	TGTGCCAGCAGCGCCGACAGGGTTACTGAAGCTTTCTTT
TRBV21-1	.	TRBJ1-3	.	CATPEGESTIYF	TGTGCCACACCCGAGGGGGAGAGCACCATATATTTT
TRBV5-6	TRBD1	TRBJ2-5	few	CASSLSFGTGRETQYF	TGTGCCAGCAGCTTATCCTTCGGGACAGGGAGGGAGACCCAGTACTTC
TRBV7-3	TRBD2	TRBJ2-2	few	CASSSGLAGLGELFF	TGTGCCAGCAGCTCCGGACTAGCGGGGCTCGGGGAGCTGTTTTTT
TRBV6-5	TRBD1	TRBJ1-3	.	CASSRDRGSGNTIYF	TGTGCCAGCAGTAGAGACAGGGGCTCTGGAAACACCATATATTTT
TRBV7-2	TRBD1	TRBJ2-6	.	CASSLVARTGVGGANVLTF	TGTGCCAGCAGCTTAGTGGCGCGGACAGGGGTAGGGGGGGCCAACGTCCTGACTTTC
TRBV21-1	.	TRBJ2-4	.	CASSPPEASGGLPRLAKNIQYF	TGTGCCAGCAGCCCTCCTGAGGCTAGCGGGGGGCTACCCCGGTTAGCCAAAAACATTCAGTACTTC
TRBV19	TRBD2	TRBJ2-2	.	CATREGSANTGELFF	TGCGCTACTAGGGAGGGCTCCGCGAACACCGGGGAGCTGTTTTTT
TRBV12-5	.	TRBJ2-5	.	CASGPEHGAQYF	TGTGCTAGTGGTCCGGAGCACGGGGCCCAGTACTTC
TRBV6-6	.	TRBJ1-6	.	CASSYSNRSNSPLHF	TGTGCCAGCAGTTACTCGAACAGATCTAATTCACCCCTCCACTTT
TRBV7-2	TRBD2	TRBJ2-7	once	CASSSASGAYEQYF	TGTGCCAGCAGCTCGGCTAGCGGTGCCTACGAGCAGTACTTC
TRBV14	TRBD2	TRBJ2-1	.	CASSHARLAGGYNEQFF	TGTGCCAGCAGCCACGCCCGTCTAGCGGGGGGCTACAATGAGCAGTTCTTC
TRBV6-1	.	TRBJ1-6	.	CASSEALANSYNSPLHF	TGTGCCAGCAGTGAAGCGTTGGCAAACTCCTATAATTCACCCCTCCACTTT
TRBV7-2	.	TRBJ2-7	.	CASSPSRVEQYF	TGTGCCAGCAGCCCTTCCCGGGTCGAGCAGTACTTC
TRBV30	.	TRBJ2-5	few	CAWSDVKGGGETQYF	TGTGCCTGGAGTGACGTTAAGGGGGGGGGTGAGACCCAGTACTTC
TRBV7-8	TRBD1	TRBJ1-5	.	CASSRTGQGAGGPQHF	TGTGCCAGCAGCCGGACGGGACAGGGGGCGGGCGGGCCCCAGCATTTT
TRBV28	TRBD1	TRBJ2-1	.	CASRGRDRPYNEQFF	TGTGCCAGCAGAGGCCGGGACAGACCATACAATGAGCAGTTCTTC
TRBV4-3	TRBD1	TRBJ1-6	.	CASSQGAGGSSPLHF	TGCGCCAGCAGCCAGGGGGCAGGGGGGAGTTCACCCCTCCACTTT
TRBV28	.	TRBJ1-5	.	CATKGVPSNQPQHF	TGTGCCACCAAGGGGGTCCCAAGCAATCAGCCCCAGCATTTT
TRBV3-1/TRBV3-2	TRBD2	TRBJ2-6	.	CASSQGGSGANVLTF	TGTGCCAGCAGCCAGGGGGGGTCTGGGGCCAACGTCCTGACTTTC
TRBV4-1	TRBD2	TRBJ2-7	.	CASSRAGTSGYEQYF	TGCGCCAGCAGCCGTGCTGGGACTAGCGGCTACGAGCAGTACTTC
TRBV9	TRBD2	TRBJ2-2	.	CASRPGTSGINTGELFF	TGTGCCAGCAGGCCCGGGACTAGCGGAATTAACACCGGGGAGCTGTTTTTT
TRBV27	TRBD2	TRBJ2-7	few	CASSPSQGLAGKLAYEQYF	TGTGCCAGCAGCCCCTCCCAGGGACTAGCGGGGAAACTCGCCTACGAGCAGTACTTC
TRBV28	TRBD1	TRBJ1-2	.	CASRITGVQYGYTF	TGTGCCAGCAGGATTACAGGGGTCCAGTATGGCTACACCTTC
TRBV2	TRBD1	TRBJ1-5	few	CASRTDRGGNQPQHF	TGTGCCAGCAGGACCGACAGGGGCGGCAATCAGCCCCAGCATTTT
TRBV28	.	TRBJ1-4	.	CASSLPLTGSEKLFF	TGTGCCAGCAGCCTACCCTTGACAGGTTCTGAAAAACTGTTTTTT
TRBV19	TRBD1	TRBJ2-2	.	CASFNSLRTGGAGELFF	TGTGCCAGTTTTAATTCTTTAAGGACAGGGGGTGCCGGGGAGCTGTTTTTT
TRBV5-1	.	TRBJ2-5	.	CASTGTGTFKETQYF	TGCGCCAGCACTGGTACGGGTACGTTTAAGGAGACCCAGTACTTC
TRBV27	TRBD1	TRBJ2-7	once	CAREQGAISPYEQYF	TGTGCCAGAGAACAGGGGGCTATCTCCCCCTACGAGCAGTACTTC
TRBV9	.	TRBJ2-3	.	CASSVATPGLISTDTQYF	TGTGCCAGCAGCGTAGCTACCCCGGGACTCATAAGCACAGATACGCAGTATTTT
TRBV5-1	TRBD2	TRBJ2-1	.	CASSLASGVMHNEQFF	TGCGCCAGCAGCTTGGCCAGCGGGGTAATGCACAATGAGCAGTTCTTC
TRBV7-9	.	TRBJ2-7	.	CAGSPHIGLLPYEQYF	TGTGCCGGCAGCCCCCATATCGGACTGCTACCCTACGAGCAGTACTTC
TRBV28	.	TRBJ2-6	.	CASSLGQGGRANVLTF	TGTGCCAGCAGTTTGGGGCAGGGCGGTAGGGCCAACGTCCTGACTTTC
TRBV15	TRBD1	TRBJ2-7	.	CATSVQGVPYEQYF	TGTGCCACCAGCGTACAGGGGGTTCCCTACGAGCAGTACTTC
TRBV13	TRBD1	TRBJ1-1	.	CASSLGRGQLNTEAFF	TGTGCCAGCAGCTTAGGCCGGGGACAGTTGAACACTGAAGCTTTCTTT
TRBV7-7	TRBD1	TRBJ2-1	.	CASSFEMTGFNEQFF	TGTGCTAGCAGCTTCGAGATGACAGGGTTCAATGAGCAGTTCTTC
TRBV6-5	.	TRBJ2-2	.	CATRPGTNTGELFF	TGTGCCACCCGCCCAGGAACCAACACCGGGGAGCTGTTTTTT
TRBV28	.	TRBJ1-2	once	CASRWGGGGVYGYTF	TGTGCCAGCCGATGGGGTGGGGGCGGAGTCTATGGCTACACCTTC
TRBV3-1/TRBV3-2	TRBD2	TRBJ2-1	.	CASSLRTSAYNEQFF	TGTGCCAGCAGCCTTCGGACTAGCGCTTACAATGAGCAGTTCTTC
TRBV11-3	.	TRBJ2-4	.	CASSPTGLAKNIQYF	TGTGCCAGCAGCCCGACAGGCTTAGCCAAAAACATTCAGTACTTC
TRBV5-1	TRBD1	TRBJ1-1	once	CASSLGFGTGGEDEAFF	TGCGCCAGCAGCTTGGGATTCGGGACAGGGGGAGAGGATGAAGCTTTCTTT
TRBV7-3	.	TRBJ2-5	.	CASSSQGGETQYF	TGTGCCAGCAGCTCACAGGGCGGAGAGACCCAGTACTTC
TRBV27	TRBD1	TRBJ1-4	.	CASRALTGGDEKLFF	TGTGCCAGCAGAGCCTTGACAGGGGGCGATGAAAAACTGTTTTTT
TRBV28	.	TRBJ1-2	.	CATIMRGGLGYTF	TGTGCCACCATCATGCGTGGGGGCCTCGGCTACACCTTC
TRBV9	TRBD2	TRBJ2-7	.	CASSGGSYSYEQYF	TGTGCCAGCAGCGGCGGGAGCTATTCCTACGAGCAGTACTTC
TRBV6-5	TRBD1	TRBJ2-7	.	CASSSPRQGTSYEQYF	TGTGCCAGCAGTTCCCCAAGACAGGGGACGTCCTACGAGCAGTACTTC
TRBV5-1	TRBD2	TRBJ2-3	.	CASSLLAGVPTDTQYF	TGCGCCAGCAGCTTGCTAGCGGGGGTCCCCACAGATACGCAGTATTTT